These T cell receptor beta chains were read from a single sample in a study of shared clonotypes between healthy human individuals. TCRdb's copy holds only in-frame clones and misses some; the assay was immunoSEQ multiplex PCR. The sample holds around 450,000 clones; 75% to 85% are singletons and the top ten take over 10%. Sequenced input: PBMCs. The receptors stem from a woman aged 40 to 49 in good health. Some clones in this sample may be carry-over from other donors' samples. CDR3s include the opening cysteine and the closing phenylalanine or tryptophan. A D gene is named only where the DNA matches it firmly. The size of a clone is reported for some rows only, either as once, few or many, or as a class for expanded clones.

CDR3nt: TGTGCCAGCAGCAAAAAAGCCCTAATTGGTAGGGTTAGGCGGGAGCAGTACTTC; CDR3aa: CASSKKALIGRVRREQYF; d_gene: NA; abundance: NA; v_gene: TRBV21-1; j_gene: TRBJ2-7
CDR3nt: TGCAGCGTGACAGGGGTCGATCGGACCCAGTACTTC; CDR3aa: CSVTGVDRTQYF; d_gene: TRBD1; abundance: NA; v_gene: TRBV29-1; j_gene: TRBJ2-5
CDR3nt: TGTGCCAGCAGCCAAGTGGACGGGAGAGCCGACGAGCAGTACTTC; CDR3aa: CASSQVDGRADEQYF; d_gene: NA; abundance: NA; v_gene: TRBV14; j_gene: TRBJ2-7
CDR3nt: TGTGCCAGCAGCTTAGAGGTCGGGACTAGCGGGAGTGATGAGCAGTTCTTC; CDR3aa: CASSLEVGTSGSDEQFF; d_gene: TRBD2; abundance: NA; v_gene: TRBV7-2; j_gene: TRBJ2-1
CDR3nt: TGTGCCAGCAGTGACCACGGGACAGCCTCTGGAAACACCATATATTTT; CDR3aa: CASSDHGTASGNTIYF; d_gene: TRBD1; abundance: NA; v_gene: TRBV25-1; j_gene: TRBJ1-3
CDR3nt: TGCGCCAGCAGCCAAGATCGGGGGACTGAAGCTTTCTTT; CDR3aa: CASSQDRGTEAFF; d_gene: NA; abundance: NA; v_gene: TRBV4-3; j_gene: TRBJ1-1
CDR3nt: TGTGCCAGTGGGGGTGGTAGCGGGAGTCTCGGCACCGGGGAGCTGTTTTTT; CDR3aa: CASGGGSGSLGTGELFF; d_gene: TRBD2; abundance: few; v_gene: TRBV19; j_gene: TRBJ2-2
CDR3nt: TGTGCCAGCAGCCAAGGGCGGGGGGCGACTGAAGCTTTCTTT; CDR3aa: CASSQGRGATEAFF; d_gene: NA; abundance: NA; v_gene: TRBV6-5; j_gene: TRBJ1-1
CDR3nt: TGTGCCAGCAGCTTTACAGCAAACACCGGGGAGCTGTTTTTT; CDR3aa: CASSFTANTGELFF; d_gene: NA; abundance: NA; v_gene: TRBV7-3; j_gene: TRBJ2-2
CDR3nt: TGCAGCGTTGAGGGTGGACTAGCGGGAGGAATCGATGAGCAGTTCTTC; CDR3aa: CSVEGGLAGGIDEQFF; d_gene: TRBD2; abundance: NA; v_gene: TRBV29-1; j_gene: TRBJ2-1
CDR3nt: TGTGCCAGCAGTTACGGGGGTAATGAAAAACTGTTTTTT; CDR3aa: CASSYGGNEKLFF; d_gene: NA; abundance: NA; v_gene: TRBV6-5; j_gene: TRBJ1-4
CDR3nt: TGTGCCAGCAGCGTAGCTCCAGGCGGGCCCACATCCTACGAGCAGTACTTC; CDR3aa: CASSVAPGGPTSYEQYF; d_gene: NA; abundance: NA; v_gene: TRBV9; j_gene: TRBJ2-7
CDR3nt: TGTGCCAGCGCCCTACCGGGGGGGGCCGATGGCTACACCTTC; CDR3aa: CASALPGGADGYTF; d_gene: NA; abundance: NA; v_gene: TRBV7-3; j_gene: TRBJ1-2
CDR3nt: TGCAGCGTTGGGGGACAGGAAGTGAGCGGGGAGCTGTTTTTT; CDR3aa: CSVGGQEVSGELFF; d_gene: TRBD1; abundance: once; v_gene: TRBV29-1; j_gene: TRBJ2-2
CDR3nt: TGTGCCAGCAGCCCCACGGGGGAGGAAAAACTGTTTTTT; CDR3aa: CASSPTGEEKLFF; d_gene: NA; abundance: NA; v_gene: TRBV9; j_gene: TRBJ1-4
CDR3nt: TGTGCCAGCGGGGGGGGGCAGGGCGGTCAGCCCCAGCATTTT; CDR3aa: CASGGGQGGQPQHF; d_gene: NA; abundance: few; v_gene: TRBV25-1; j_gene: TRBJ1-5
CDR3nt: TGTGCCAGCAGCGCAACGGGGTCCAATCAGCCCCAGCATTTT; CDR3aa: CASSATGSNQPQHF; d_gene: NA; abundance: NA; v_gene: TRBV7-8; j_gene: TRBJ1-5
CDR3nt: TGTGCCAGCAGCTCCACTCGGGGGAGGAACACCGGGGAGCTGTTTTTT; CDR3aa: CASSSTRGRNTGELFF; d_gene: NA; abundance: NA; v_gene: TRBV7-7; j_gene: TRBJ2-2
CDR3nt: TGCGCCAGCAGCCCATTCTCGACGGGACAGAATAATTCACCCCTCCACTTT; CDR3aa: CASSPFSTGQNNSPLHF; d_gene: TRBD1; abundance: NA; v_gene: TRBV5-1; j_gene: TRBJ1-6
CDR3nt: TGTGCCAGCAGCCAATCAGGGGGAACCCAGTACTTC; CDR3aa: CASSQSGGTQYF; d_gene: TRBD1; abundance: NA; v_gene: TRBV7-6; j_gene: TRBJ2-7
CDR3nt: TGTGCCAGTAGTATAGATCGGACCTACTACGAGCAGTACTTC; CDR3aa: CASSIDRTYYEQYF; d_gene: NA; abundance: NA; v_gene: TRBV19; j_gene: TRBJ2-7
CDR3nt: TGTGCCAGCAGCTTGTCTTTGGGACTAGCGGGAGGCGCTCAAGAGACCCAGTACTTC; CDR3aa: CASSLSLGLAGGAQETQYF; d_gene: TRBD2; abundance: once; v_gene: TRBV11-2; j_gene: TRBJ2-5
CDR3nt: TGCGCCAGCAGTGAGTCTAATAGGGGACAGGGGTACAGCATTCAGTACTTC; CDR3aa: CASSESNRGQGYSIQYF; d_gene: TRBD1; abundance: NA; v_gene: TRBV10-1; j_gene: TRBJ2-4
CDR3nt: TGCGCCAGCAGCCAAGATGGGGGGCCAACCGGGGAGCTGTTTTTT; CDR3aa: CASSQDGGPTGELFF; d_gene: NA; abundance: NA; v_gene: TRBV4-3; j_gene: TRBJ2-2
CDR3nt: TGTGCCAGCAACGAGAGCCCCGAGCAGTACTTC; CDR3aa: CASNESPEQYF; d_gene: NA; abundance: NA; v_gene: TRBV11-3; j_gene: TRBJ2-7
CDR3nt: TGTGCCAGCAGCTTAACTAGCGGGAGGGCGGTCGGGGAGCTGTTTTTT; CDR3aa: CASSLTSGRAVGELFF; d_gene: TRBD2; abundance: NA; v_gene: TRBV7-2; j_gene: TRBJ2-2
CDR3nt: TGTGCCAGTAGTATAGGAGGGGTGGCTGAAGCTTTCTTT; CDR3aa: CASSIGGVAEAFF; d_gene: NA; abundance: NA; v_gene: TRBV19; j_gene: TRBJ1-1
CDR3nt: TGTGCCAGCAGCCAAGACCTAACAGGCGAGCAGTACTTC; CDR3aa: CASSQDLTGEQYF; d_gene: NA; abundance: NA; v_gene: TRBV14; j_gene: TRBJ2-7
CDR3nt: TGTGCCAGCAGTCAGACGTTGGGGTACGAGCAGTACTTC; CDR3aa: CASSQTLGYEQYF; d_gene: NA; abundance: NA; v_gene: TRBV5-6; j_gene: TRBJ2-7